This TCR beta chain was recorded in a study of T cells in Graves' hyperthyroidism and ophthalmopathy. The study, taken as a whole, reports: Ophthalmopathy was separated from stable hyperthyroidism by a 13 V-J model.

This CDR3 comprises 15 residues. The junction had 4 bases not matched to a gene; V was cut back by 1 base and J by 7 bases. CDR1 is SNHLY and CDR2 is FYNNEI in the germline V gene. Concerning this clonotype itself: The antigen is unknown. One base away lies a much larger clone, so this may be a sequencing read error.

Amplified TCR beta CDR3 regions came from RNA transcripts. The HTBI set primed first-round TCR CDR3 RT-PCR. TCRdb analysed the multiplex PCR reads with MiXCR anew, one entry per CDR3 protein. The table records around 370,000 distinct CDR3 sequences, roughly 20% of them present only once. The chain has TRBV2 and TRBJ1-1; TRBD1 matches at 12 bases. The TCR comes from a man aged 18-30 years with Graves' ophthalmopathy. Sample: blood. The CDR3 nucleotides are TGTGCCAGCAGTGAAGACCGGGACAGGGGGCTTGAAGCTTTCTTT. It is translated as CASSEDRDRGLEAFF.